Reported below is one TCR beta chain. Its antigen is currently unknown. The sample comes from a study of glioma-infiltrating T cells. Study details: WHO grade II oligodendrogliomas or astrocytomas, plus non-recurrent WHO grade IV glioblastomas, were sampled. Presurgical dexamethasone in glioma patients lasted six or fewer days.

Study results and limitations: Gliomas, especially low-grade, showed above-expected tissue-blood divergence; non-neoplastic patients showed below.

Amplification of TCR alpha and beta CDR3 regions from RNA used iRepertoire nested multiplex PCR. Input was 100-400 ng of tissue mRNA or PBMC total RNA. Each CDR3 protein gets one entry after TCRdb re-called the multiplex PCR reads with MiXCR. The sample consists of a few hundred thousand distinct CDR3 sequences, 35% to 45% of them appearing once. With 6 bases clipped from V and 5 bases from J, the junction kept 9 bases outside the gene matches. CDR3 length equals 15 residues. Germline CDR1 and CDR2: MNHNS and SASEGT. Sequenced sample: glioma tissue, nonneoplastic brain tissue, or PBMCs (not recorded which). The source of this sequence is a human donor with low-grade glioma or glioblastoma, undergoing nonglioma brain surgery, or in good health (not recorded which). The chain employs TRBV6-1 and TRBJ2-7, with 11 positions matching TRBD2. The CDR3 is CASRRRLAGTNEQYF. CDR3 coding DNA: TGTGCCAGCAGAAGACGACTAGCGGGAACCAACGAGCAGTACTTC.